The source of this TCR beta chain is a study of T-cell reconstitution after alpha-beta-depleted transplantation in children. This clonotype was counted many times. V shed 4 bases and J shed 4 bases, with 22 bases lying between them. The CDR3 has 17 amino acids. Germline V gene data show CDR1 as MNHEY and CDR2 as SMNVEV (reference sequence). It was with unique molecular identifiers that the TCRbeta library was prepared. TCRdb re-derived calls from the PCR reads in MiXCR, one entry per CDR3 protein. The sample lists about 230,000 distinct CDR3 sequences; more than 10% were seen once. This receptor was taken from a human donor who donated a stem cell graft to a child with acute lymphoblastic leukemia. Sequences were derived from PBMCs from the stem cell graft donor, sampled from the stem cell graft. The chain joins TRBV27 to TRBJ1-2; D may be TRBD1 (5 bases). In DNA, the CDR3 is TGTGCCAGCAGTTCAAGGGACGGACGCTACTCAGGCTATGGCTACACCTTC. Amino acids: CASSSRDGRYSGYGYTF.